The next 19 T cell receptor beta chains were all read from a single sample in a study of cytomegalovirus exposure and HLA in healthy donors. TCRdb keeps only in-frame clones here, not all; method: immunoSEQ multiplex PCR. The sample consists of about 130,000 clones, roughly 90% of them appearing once. The sequenced sample was PBMCs. The source of these receptors is a man in his thirties or forties in good health and CMV-seronegative.

The chain joins TRBV2 to TRBJ2-4, with 13 bases fitting TRBD2. The V and J ends lost 11 bases and 4 bases, in that order; junction bases with no gene match: 11. Germline values: CDR1 SNHLY, CDR2 FYNNEI. The CDR3 is 16 amino acids. The chain's CDR3 is CALQPTGLAGKNIQYF. Written as DNA, the CDR3 is TGTGCCCTTCAGCCCACGGGACTAGCGGGAAAAAACATTCAGTACTTC.

V and J are TRBV19 and TRBJ1-5; D is unresolved. This CDR3 has 12 residues. The germline gives CDR1 LNHDA, CDR2 SQIVND (reference sequence). V was shortened by 6 bases and J by 6 bases, with 9 bases between the two germline ends. The CDR3 DNA is TGTGCCAGTAGCCCCGGACTTCAGCCCCAGCATTTT. Protein: CASSPGLQPQHF. The full variable domain, completed using reference TRBV19 and TRBJ1-5, is DGGITQSPKYLFRKEGQNVTLSCEQNLNHDAMYWYRQDPGQGLRLIYYSQIVNDFQKGDIAEGYSVSREKKESFPLTVTSAQKNPTAFYLCASSPGLQPQHFGDGTRLSIL.

The sample holds a few counts of this clone. This chain connects TRBV9 to TRBJ2-7, with TRBD2 matching over 7 bases. Germline CDR1 reads SGDLS; CDR2 reads YYNGEE. The CDR3 consists of 14 residues. V lost 0 bases to trimming and J lost 6 bases; unmatched junction nucleotides: 6. The CDR3 sequence is CASSVAGGTGEQYF. For the CDR3, the DNA is TGTGCCAGCAGCGTAGCGGGAGGTACGGGCGAGCAGTACTTC.

This clone was seen only a few times. This sequence joins TRBV2 and TRBJ1-3, with 7 bases lining up with TRBD1. The length of the CDR3 is 11 residues. V gave up 6 bases and J gave up 8 bases; unmatched junction bases: 1. Germline lookup yields CDR1 SNHLY and CDR2 FYNNEI. CDR3 bases: TGTGCCAGCAGACAGGGGTACACCATATATTTT. Translating gives CASRQGYTIYF.

This clone came up once. The genes are TRBV15 and TRBJ2-6, with D maybe TRBD1 (6 bases). V shed 5 bases and J shed 4 bases, with 18 bases lying between them. Germline V lookup: CDR1 LNHNV, CDR2 YYDKDF (reference sequence). This CDR3 has 17 residues. CDR3 sequence: CATSGLTGLTGANVLTF. The CDR3 DNA reads as TGTGCCACCAGCGGCCTGACAGGTCTTACCGGGGCCAACGTCCTGACTTTC.

This clone was seen a handful of times. J is TRBJ1-5 and V is TRBV6-5; the D gene is possibly TRBD1 (6 bases). V was trimmed by 5 bases and J by 4 bases, leaving 9 bases between them. Germline-derived CDR1 and CDR2 are MNHEY and SVGAGI. The CDR3 contains 13 residues. The CDR3 is CASSTGRNQPQHF. CDR3 coding DNA: TGTGCCAGCAGTACAGGGAGAAATCAGCCCCAGCATTTT.

This clone was counted between two and nine times. CDR3 nucleotide sequence: TGTGCCAGCAGGTTGCCAGGGGGCAGCTATGGCTACACCTTC. This encodes CASRLPGGSYGYTF. This chain uses TRBV28 with TRBJ1-2; 8 bases map to TRBD1. Germline V gene sequence: CDR1 MDHEN, CDR2 SYDVKM. The junction had 7 bases not matched to a gene; V was cut back by 6 bases and J by 4 bases. CDR3 length: 14 residues.

The gene calls are TRBV19 and TRBJ2-3; no firm D call. The V end was cut by 2 bases, the J end by 0 bases, with 24 bases between. Germline V CDR1 and CDR2: LNHDA, SQIVND (reference sequence). The CDR3 totals 20 residues. The CDR3 sequence is CASSIIGTLGRPPSTDTQYF. CDR3 in DNA: TGTGCCAGTAGTATAATTGGAACCCTGGGCCGCCCTCCTAGCACAGATACGCAGTATTTT.

This clone was seen a single time. The chain is built from TRBV2 and TRBJ1-5; D gene unclear. Germline V gives CDR1 SNHLY, CDR2 FYNNEI. V was trimmed by 7 bases and J by 0 bases, leaving 13 bases between them. This CDR3 is 15 amino acids long. The CDR3 DNA is TGTGCCAGCACCGGGTCGGGGTATAGCAATCAGCCCCAGCATTTT. The encoded protein is CASTGSGYSNQPQHF.

In its sample, this clone was seen once. The chain combines TRBV27 with TRBJ2-1; 8 nucleotides align to TRBD1. CDR3 length equals 13 residues. Trimming cost V 5 bases and J 4 bases; bases outside gene matches: 1. Germline CDR1 and CDR2: MNHEY and SMNVEV (reference sequence). CDR3 sequence reads: CASSDRGYNEQFF. The CDR3, as DNA: TGTGCCAGCAGTGACAGGGGATACAATGAGCAGTTCTTC.

The rearrangement uses TRBV7-9 and TRBJ2-7; TRBD2 matches at 10 bases. V shed 5 bases and J 5 bases; nucleotides not matched to a gene: 9. Germline V gene data show CDR1 as SEHNR and CDR2 as FQNEAQ (reference sequence). The CDR3 is made up of 15 amino acids. CDR3 residues: CASSRASGSSHEQYF. CDR3 DNA: TGTGCCAGCAGCCGGGCTAGCGGGAGTTCCCACGAGCAGTACTTC.

The chain is built from TRBV5-4 and TRBJ2-2; TRBD2 matches at 12 bases. This CDR3 has 18 amino acids. With V trimmed by 1 base and J by 4 bases, 8 bases remained unmatched. Per germline, CDR1 SGHNT and CDR2 YYREEE (reference sequence). CDR3 nucleotide sequence: TGTGCCAGCAGCTTGCGAACTAGCGGGAGGCCCTTCACCGGGGAGCTGTTTTTT. Translating it yields CASSLRTSGRPFTGELFF.

The chain combines TRBV30 with TRBJ1-5, with 8 bases fitting TRBD1. Germline CDR1 is GTSNPN and CDR2 is SVGIG (reference sequence). V was clipped by 1 base and J by 4 bases; unmatched bases: 3. The CDR3 spans 14 residues. The CDR3 DNA is TGTGCCTGGAGTGACAGGGGGGGTAATCAGCCCCAGCATTTT. Its translation: CAWSDRGGNQPQHF.

The chain has TRBV6-5 and TRBJ1-1, with no clear D. The germline CDR1 and CDR2 sequences are MNHEY and SVGAGI. V was cut by 4 bases and J by 6 bases, with 15 bases left in between. The CDR3 length is 14 residues. CDR3 bases: TGTGCCAGCAGTTCTCCGGGATCGGTACCTGAAGCTTTCTTT. This codes for CASSSPGSVPEAFF.

The chain joins TRBV27 to TRBJ1-3; no clear D gene. The germline V gene encodes CDR1 MNHEY and CDR2 SMNVEV (reference sequence). The CDR3 covers 13 residues. Trimming removed 4 bases from V and 4 bases from J, with 8 bases in between. CDR3 DNA: TGTGCCAGCAGTTCAATACAGGGAAACACCATATATTTT. This gives the protein CASSSIQGNTIYF.

The chain has TRBV7-9 and TRBJ2-5; 7 bases map to TRBD1. The CDR3 is 16 residues long. V lost 2 bases to trimming and J lost 5 bases; unmatched junction nucleotides: 11. The V gene's germline CDR1 is SEHNR and CDR2 FQNEAQ (reference sequence). DNA for the CDR3: TGTGCCAGCAGCTTACCACAGGGGACCCTCGACGAGACCCAGTACTTC. Amino acids: CASSLPQGTLDETQYF.

V and J are TRBV7-9 and TRBJ2-2; 9 nucleotides align to TRBD1. With 3 bases clipped from V and 3 bases from J, the junction kept 2 bases outside the gene matches. Germline-derived CDR1 and CDR2 are SEHNR and FQNEAQ (reference sequence). The CDR3 extends over 15 amino acids. DNA of the CDR3: TGTGCCAGCAGCTTGGACAGGGGCCACACCGGGGAGCTGTTTTTT. Translating gives CASSLDRGHTGELFF.

The CDR3 DNA reads as TGTGCCAGTACAGGGTATGGCTACACCTTC. Its protein product is CASTGYGYTF. V and J are TRBV6-5 and TRBJ1-2; D possibly corresponds to TRBD1 (6 bases). Trimming cost V 9 bases and J 5 bases, with 7 bases left between them. This CDR3 is built from 10 residues. In germline, CDR1 is MNHEY, CDR2 SVGAGI.

The chain joins TRBV9 to TRBJ2-1, with 8 bases that match TRBD2. V gave up 4 bases and J gave up 9 bases; unmatched junction bases: 12. Germline V gives CDR1 SGDLS, CDR2 YYNGEE. The CDR3 contains 15 residues. The CDR3 region is CASSPYVSGSLEQFF. DNA of the CDR3: TGTGCCAGCAGCCCGTACGTAAGCGGGAGCCTTGAGCAGTTCTTC.